These 27 T cell receptor beta chains originate from one sample sequenced in a study of CD8 T cells in Susac syndrome. When the RNA was reverse transcribed, random hexamers were used with an input of about 0.45 to 1 ug. TCRdb independently ran MiXCR on the immunoSEQ multiplex PCR reads; one entry per CDR3 protein. Of about 250,000 distinct CDR3 sequences detected, just under 95% appear once; the ten largest clones hold roughly 0.07%. Sequenced: CD4+ T cells from PBMCs. All receptors come from a human donor with multiple sclerosis.

The chain employs TRBV6-1 and TRBJ2-7, with D unclear. There are 14 residues in the CDR3. CDR1 MNHNS and CDR2 SASEGT come from the germline V gene. Trimming took off 5 bases at V and 3 bases at J, with 14 bases between the two ends. This CDR3 reads CASSPRTGNYEQYF. Here the CDR3 DNA reads TGTGCCAGCAGTCCTCGTACTGGGAACTACGAGCAGTACTTC.

The chain recombines TRBV29-1 with TRBJ2-7, with D tentatively TRBD2 (5 bases). Germline lookup yields CDR1 SQVTM and CDR2 ANQGSEA. CDR3 length: 13 residues. Trimming cost V 4 bases and J 3 bases, with 13 bases left between them. CDR3 bases: TGCAGCGTTGGGGCAGGTGGACTCTACGAGCAGTACTTC. It encodes CSVGAGGLYEQYF.

V and J are TRBV19 and TRBJ1-1; D may be TRBD1 (5 bases). The CDR3 is 11 amino acids. Germline-derived CDR1 and CDR2 are LNHDA and SQIVND (reference sequence). Trimming stripped 6 bases from V and 5 bases from J, with 7 bases between. CDR3 nucleotides: TGTGCCAGTAGGCGGGGGACTGAAGCTTTCTTT. Protein sequence: CASRRGTEAFF.

The chain employs TRBV24-1 and TRBJ2-1; weak D call: TRBD1 (5 bases). V lost 5 bases, J lost 9 bases, and 25 bases lay in between. The germline V gene has CDR1 KGHDR and CDR2 SFDVKD. The CDR3 has 17 amino acids. CDR3 sequence (DNA): TGTGCCACCAGTGGAAATCTTAGGGGATCCGTGAAGCCTGAGCAGTTCTTC. Protein product: CATSGNLRGSVKPEQFF.

This chain links TRBV5-1 with TRBJ1-2, with D possibly TRBD1 on 5 matching bases. This CDR3 contains 13 residues. The germline gives CDR1 SGHRS, CDR2 YFSETQ. The V gene lost 2 bases and the J gene lost 8 bases, with 13 bases spanning the gap. CDR3: CASSLRDPWGYTF. For the CDR3, the DNA is TGCGCCAGCAGCTTACGGGACCCGTGGGGCTACACCTTC. Full variable domain (rest looked up from reference TRBV5-1 and TRBJ1-2): KAGVTQTPRYLIKTRGQQVTLSCSPISGHRSVSWYQQTPGQGLQFLFEYFSETQRNKGNFPGRFSGRQFSNSRSEMNVSTLELGDSALYLCASSLRDPWGYTFGSGTRLTVV.

The chain joins TRBV5-1 to TRBJ1-5; possible D gene TRBD1, 6 bases. Trimming stripped 4 bases from V and 2 bases from J, with 16 bases between. Per the germline V gene, CDR1 is SGHRS and CDR2 is YFSETQ. The CDR3 has 16 residues. CDR3 nucleotides: TGCGCCAGCAGCCCGGGTGACAGGCCGGGCAATCAGCCCCAGCATTTT. Amino acids: CASSPGDRPGNQPQHF.

This clonotype was detected only a few times. This chain joins TRBV4-1 and TRBJ2-7, with 8 bases matching TRBD2. The CDR3 length is 13 residues. With 4 bases clipped from V and 6 bases from J, the junction kept 5 bases outside the gene matches. Germline loops: CDR1 MGHRA, CDR2 YSYEKL. In DNA form, the CDR3 reads TGCGCCAGCAGCCGACTACGGGGGGGCGAGCAGTACTTC. It yields the protein CASSRLRGGEQYF.

The rearrangement links TRBV30 to TRBJ1-6; tentatively, D is TRBD1 (5 bases). The CDR3 length is 15 residues. The germline gives CDR1 GTSNPN, CDR2 SVGIG (reference sequence). The V end lost 2 bases, the J end lost 0 bases, and 8 bases lay between the germline ends. The CDR3 spells CAWSRGHSYNSPLHF. In nucleotides, the CDR3 is TGTGCCTGGAGTCGGGGCCACTCCTATAATTCACCCCTCCACTTT.

The chain has TRBV6-2 or TRBV6-3 and TRBJ2-5; possible D gene TRBD1, 7 bases. CDR3 length equals 13 residues. Germline-derived CDR1 and CDR2 are MNHEY and SVGEGT. V lost 6 bases to trimming and J lost 5 bases, with 13 bases between them. The DNA of the CDR3 is TGTGCCAGCAGAAACGGAGGGGGCGAGACCCAGTACTTC. Translating gives CASRNGGGETQYF.

The chain carries TRBV9 and TRBJ2-2; TRBD1 matches at 7 bases. The trim removed 1 base at V and 3 bases at J, leaving 12 bases unmatched. CDR1 and CDR2 (germline): SGDLS, YYNGEE. The CDR3 is 18 residues long. In nucleotides, the CDR3 is TGTGCCAGCAGCGTACCCCCGTGGGGACAGATTTACACCGGGGAGCTGTTTTTT. Translating it yields CASSVPPWGQIYTGELFF.

V and J are TRBV11-2 and TRBJ2-2; TRBD2 matches at 9 bases. Germline lookup yields CDR1 SGHAT and CDR2 FQNNGV. The J segment lost 6 bases and the V segment lost 4 bases, leaving 12 bases of the junction unmatched. This CDR3 region has 17 residues. The CDR3 region has the DNA TGTGCCAGCAGCTGGGTGATAGCGGGGGCATTACCCGGGGAGCTGTTTTTT. Translation: CASSWVIAGALPGELFF.

The chain joins TRBV4-1 to TRBJ2-7, with 9 bases aligning to TRBD1. V shed 0 bases, J shed 3 bases, and the junction held 3 bases outside the gene matches. From germline, CDR1 is MGHRA and CDR2 YSYEKL. The CDR3 consists of 15 residues. The CDR3 coding sequence is TGCGCCAGCAGCCAAGAAGGGACAGGGTACTACGAGCAGTACGTC. Its translation: CASSQEGTGYYEQYV.

The chain combines TRBV9 with TRBJ2-1, with 8 bases identical to TRBD2. The CDR3 extends over 15 amino acids. The V gene's germline CDR1 is SGDLS and CDR2 YYNGEE. The V gene end was trimmed by 0 bases and the J gene end by 9 bases; junction bases not matched to a gene: 8. The CDR3 DNA is TGTGCCAGCAGCGTAGCGGGAGGGCCCCTCGTTGAGCAGTTCTTC. This codes for CASSVAGGPLVEQFF.

The V and J genes are TRBV20-1 and TRBJ2-1; no clear D. Trimming left V 4 bases short and J 4 bases short, with 5 bases between. The germline CDR1 and CDR2 sequences are DFQATT and SNEGSKA (reference sequence). The CDR3 has 11 residues. The CDR3 nucleotides are TGCAGTGCTAATGGTTACAATGAGCAGTTCTTC. Protein product: CSANGYNEQFF.

This chain links TRBV20-1 with TRBJ2-3; TRBD2 matches at 11 bases. V shed 6 bases and J 6 bases; nucleotides not matched to a gene: 17. This CDR3 has 17 residues. In germline, CDR1 is DFQATT, CDR2 SNEGSKA (reference sequence). The CDR3 here is CSAPSARLAGGWDTQYF. CDR3 in DNA: TGCAGTGCCCCTTCCGCTCGGCTAGCGGGGGGTTGGGATACGCAGTATTTT.

This clonotype appeared once. The CDR3 here is CASNPDRANRGTDTQYF. As DNA, the CDR3 is TGTGCCAGCAATCCGGACAGGGCCAATCGGGGCACAGATACGCAGTATTTT. V and J are TRBV2 and TRBJ2-3, with 8 nucleotides matching TRBD1. V lost 7 bases to trimming and J lost 1 base; unmatched junction nucleotides: 13. The CDR3 is 17 residues long. CDR1 SNHLY and CDR2 FYNNEI come from the germline V gene.

The genes are TRBV3-1 and TRBJ1-2; D is unclear. Looked up from germline, CDR1 is LGHDT and CDR2 is YNNKEL (reference sequence). This CDR3 has 15 residues. The V end lost 4 bases, the J end lost 4 bases, and 16 bases lay between the germline ends. The chain's CDR3 is CASSPTTTAVYGYTF. The CDR3 DNA follows: TGTGCCAGCAGCCCGACCACCACAGCTGTCTATGGCTACACCTTC.

The chain joins TRBV20-1 to TRBJ2-2; TRBD2 might be the D (5 bases). The CDR3 contains 12 residues. CDR1 and CDR2 from the germline V gene are DFQATT and SNEGSKA (reference sequence). Between the trimmed V and J ends, which lost 3 bases and 6 bases, there was a span of 8 bases. The CDR3 here is CSASPSPGELFF. Here the CDR3 DNA reads TGCAGTGCTAGCCCTAGCCCCGGGGAGCTGTTTTTT.

This clonotype was counted once. A read error may account for a junction end that differs from germline. The gene calls are TRBV7-9 and TRBJ1-5; D is ambiguous. CDR3 length: 14 residues. Germline CDR1 is SEHNR and CDR2 is FQNEAQ (reference sequence). The CDR3 coding sequence is TGTGCCAGCAGCGTAGCCTCCGTAAATCAGCCCCAGCATTTT. This codes for CASSVASVNQPQHF.

The J gene is TRBJ2-7, the V gene TRBV7-2, with 11 bases aligning to TRBD2. CDR3 length equals 16 residues. V lost 5 bases to trimming and J lost 3 bases; unmatched junction nucleotides: 9. The germline V gene has CDR1 SGHTA and CDR2 FQGNSA. The CDR3 bases are TGTGCCAGCAGCCCCCGGACAGGGACTAGCGGCTACGAGCAGTACGTC. This translates into CASSPRTGTSGYEQYV.

The V gene is TRBV6-5, the J gene TRBJ1-2, with D unresolved. The CDR3 sequence is 13 residues long. CDR1 MNHEY and CDR2 SVGAGI come from the germline V gene. Trimming cost V 6 bases and J 4 bases, with 12 bases left between them. Here the CDR3 DNA reads TGTGCCAGCAGCTCGGATTTCATCTATGGCTACACCTTC. Translating gives CASSSDFIYGYTF.

This clonotype was seen once. V usage is TRBV29-1 and J usage is TRBJ2-3; D is uncertain. CDR1 SQVTM and CDR2 ANQGSEA come from the germline V gene. The V end lost 4 bases, the J end lost 4 bases, and 6 bases lay between the germline ends. CDR3 length: 11 residues. DNA for the CDR3: TGCAGCGTTGGAAAGCCAGATACGCAGTATTTT. It translates to CSVGKPDTQYF.

V and J are TRBV5-4 and TRBJ2-2; tentative D call: TRBD1 (6 bases). The V end lost 4 bases, the J end lost 5 bases, and 9 bases lay between the germline ends. The CDR3 totals 13 residues. Germline CDR1 and CDR2: SGHNT and YYREEE (reference sequence). The CDR3 reads CASSRGLTGELFF. The CDR3 region has the DNA TGTGCCAGCAGCAGGGGGTTAACCGGGGAGCTGTTTTTT.

This clonotype was seen once. The gene calls are TRBV5-1 and TRBJ1-2; D not resolved. V shed 2 bases and J shed 0 bases, with 8 bases lying between them. The germline V gene has CDR1 SGHRS and CDR2 YFSETQ. This CDR3 contains 14 residues. Here the CDR3 reads CASSFTASNYGYTF. The CDR3 region has the DNA TGCGCCAGCAGCTTCACGGCTTCTAACTATGGCTACACCTTC. Full variable domain (outside the CDR3, taken from reference TRBV5-1 and TRBJ1-2): KAGVTQTPRYLIKTRGQQVTLSCSPISGHRSVSWYQQTPGQGLQFLFEYFSETQRNKGNFPGRFSGRQFSNSRSEMNVSTLELGDSALYLCASSFTASNYGYTFGSGTRLTVV.

The chain couples TRBV18 to TRBJ2-5; D is tentatively TRBD1 or TRBD2 (5 bases each). Per the germline V gene, CDR1 is KGHSH and CDR2 is LQKENI. The germline V and J ends were trimmed by 6 bases and 3 bases, with 17 bases remaining between them. This CDR3 contains 15 residues. CDR3 bases: TGTGCCAGCTCCCGAGACAGCGGTGGCGAAGAGACCCAGTACTTC. This sequence encodes CASSRDSGGEETQYF.

This clonotype was detected only once. This chain links TRBV9 with TRBJ2-2; no clear D. There are 15 residues in the CDR3. Germline-derived CDR1 and CDR2 are SGDLS and YYNGEE. Trimming removed 0 bases at V and 2 bases at J, with 8 bases between. The CDR3 nucleotides are TGTGCCAGCAGCGTAGGGGTCGGAAACACCGGGGAGCTGTTTTTT. Translating it yields CASSVGVGNTGELFF.

The chain couples TRBV19 to TRBJ1-1, with a weak D call TRBD1 (6 bases). Germline V gene sequence: CDR1 LNHDA, CDR2 SQIVND (reference sequence). The V and J ends lost 5 bases and 2 bases respectively, with 15 bases between them. This CDR3 region has 15 residues. CDR3 bases: TGTGCCAGTAGTGACCGGGGGCGGACAAACACTGAAGCTTTCTTT. It is translated as CASSDRGRTNTEAFF.